The rows below give T cell receptor beta chains drawn from one sample of a study of PD-1 blockade in classical Hodgkin lymphoma. Repertoires were generated with immunoSEQ multiplex PCR, while TCRdb's copy carries only in-frame clones and drops some. The sample records about 27,000 clones, 85% being singletons. The sequencing used CD4+ T cells from blood, collected before the fourth cycle of nivolumab. These receptors were obtained from a human donor with classical Hodgkin lymphoma. Both conserved end residues are part of each CDR3. The D gene is left open where the match is weak. Clone size appears in some rows only: once, few, many, or a class for an expanded clone.

j_call: TRBJ1-3
v_call: TRBV30
clone_size: NA
d_call: NA
cdr3_nt: TGTGCCTGGACCGGTACTTCTGGAAACACCATATATTTT
cdr3_aa: CAWTGTSGNTIYF

j_call: TRBJ1-3
v_call: TRBV7-9
clone_size: once
d_call: TRBD1
cdr3_nt: TGTGCCAGCAGCACCGACAGGGTAAACACCATATATTTT
cdr3_aa: CASSTDRVNTIYF

j_call: TRBJ2-5
v_call: TRBV5-1
clone_size: NA
d_call: NA
cdr3_nt: TGCGCCAGCAGCTTGGCCGAGGGGGTTCAAGAGACCCAGTACTTC
cdr3_aa: CASSLAEGVQETQYF

j_call: TRBJ1-5
v_call: TRBV5-6
clone_size: NA
d_call: NA
cdr3_nt: TGTGCCAGCAGCTTGAGACAGAGTTATAGCAATCAGCCCCAGCATTTT
cdr3_aa: CASSLRQSYSNQPQHF

j_call: TRBJ2-6
v_call: TRBV6-8
clone_size: NA
d_call: NA
cdr3_nt: TGTGCCAGCAGTTACTCGTTGACTTCTGGGGCCAACGTCCTGACTTTC
cdr3_aa: CASSYSLTSGANVLTF

j_call: TRBJ2-2
v_call: TRBV9
clone_size: NA
d_call: NA
cdr3_nt: TGTGCCAGCAGCGCCCGGGACGGTAACACCGGGGAGCTGTTTTTT
cdr3_aa: CASSARDGNTGELFF

j_call: TRBJ1-2
v_call: TRBV7-9
clone_size: NA
d_call: NA
cdr3_nt: TGTGCCAGCAGCTTGGGACATTACTATGGCTACACCTTC
cdr3_aa: CASSLGHYYGYTF

j_call: TRBJ2-7
v_call: TRBV10-3
clone_size: NA
d_call: TRBD2
cdr3_nt: TGTGCCATCAGTGCGACTAGCGGGAGAACCTACGAGCAGTACTTC
cdr3_aa: CAISATSGRTYEQYF

j_call: TRBJ2-2
v_call: TRBV25-1
clone_size: NA
d_call: TRBD1
cdr3_nt: TGTGCCACCATAGGGGGCCCGGACACCGGGGAGCTGTTTTTT
cdr3_aa: CATIGGPDTGELFF

j_call: TRBJ2-1
v_call: TRBV2
clone_size: NA
d_call: TRBD1
cdr3_nt: TGTGCCAGCAAACGGGACAGCATAACTGAGCAGTTCTTC
cdr3_aa: CASKRDSITEQFF

j_call: TRBJ2-1
v_call: TRBV7-9
clone_size: NA
d_call: NA
cdr3_nt: TGTGCCAGCAGCCGAGGGAAGGGACGCGACTACAATGAGCAGTTCTTC
cdr3_aa: CASSRGKGRDYNEQFF

j_call: TRBJ1-4
v_call: TRBV6-6
clone_size: NA
d_call: NA
cdr3_nt: TGTGCCAGCAGTCAACAGGGAAGAAGAACTAATGAAAAACTGTTTTTT
cdr3_aa: CASSQQGRRTNEKLFF

j_call: TRBJ1-2
v_call: TRBV2
clone_size: NA
d_call: NA
cdr3_nt: TGTGCCAGCAGATTGGAAGGTACCGGGGGTGGCTACACCTTC
cdr3_aa: CASRLEGTGGGYTF

j_call: TRBJ2-5
v_call: TRBV25-1
clone_size: NA
d_call: NA
cdr3_nt: TGTGCCAGCAGTGAACAGGGTCCTGGGGAGACCCAGTACTTC
cdr3_aa: CASSEQGPGETQYF

j_call: TRBJ2-7
v_call: TRBV29-1
clone_size: NA
d_call: NA
cdr3_nt: TGCAGCGTAGAGGGGATCTACGAGCAGTACTTC
cdr3_aa: CSVEGIYEQYF

j_call: TRBJ1-5
v_call: TRBV7-9
clone_size: NA
d_call: NA
cdr3_nt: TGTGCCAGCAGCTTACTTGGGCAGCCCCAGCATTTT
cdr3_aa: CASSLLGQPQHF

j_call: TRBJ2-1
v_call: TRBV28
clone_size: NA
d_call: NA
cdr3_nt: TGTGCCAGCAGTCCAACAGGGAATGAGCAGTTCTTC
cdr3_aa: CASSPTGNEQFF

j_call: TRBJ2-3
v_call: TRBV6-5
clone_size: NA
d_call: NA
cdr3_nt: TGTGCCAGCAGTTACTCTCGGTGGTCTGGCACAGATACGCAGTATTTT
cdr3_aa: CASSYSRWSGTDTQYF

j_call: TRBJ1-5
v_call: TRBV7-2
clone_size: NA
d_call: NA
cdr3_nt: TGTGCCAGCAGCTCCCCCGTCCCGGTGGGTCAGCCCCAGCATTTT
cdr3_aa: CASSSPVPVGQPQHF

j_call: TRBJ1-3
v_call: TRBV7-9
clone_size: NA
d_call: NA
cdr3_nt: TGTGCCAGCAGCCTAGCTGTAGGTTCTGGAAACACCATATATTTT
cdr3_aa: CASSLAVGSGNTIYF

j_call: TRBJ2-2
v_call: TRBV9
clone_size: NA
d_call: NA
cdr3_nt: TGTGCCAGCAGCGTAGCCCCCAGGGCGAGGAACACCGGGGAGCTGTTTTTT
cdr3_aa: CASSVAPRARNTGELFF

j_call: TRBJ2-3
v_call: TRBV5-1
clone_size: NA
d_call: NA
cdr3_nt: TGCGCCAGCACCCGTGGGGGAAGCGGTGATACGCAGTATTTT
cdr3_aa: CASTRGGSGDTQYF

j_call: TRBJ1-1
v_call: TRBV27
clone_size: NA
d_call: NA
cdr3_nt: TGTGCCAGCAGTTTAGGGCCGAACACTGAAGCTTTCTTT
cdr3_aa: CASSLGPNTEAFF

j_call: TRBJ1-3
v_call: TRBV28
clone_size: few
d_call: TRBD1
cdr3_nt: TGTGCCAGCACCAGACAGGGGGTCAGGTCTGGAAACACCATATATTTT
cdr3_aa: CASTRQGVRSGNTIYF

j_call: TRBJ1-1
v_call: TRBV19
clone_size: NA
d_call: NA
cdr3_nt: TGTGCCAGTATGGGGTGGGGGACGGGGAACACTGAAGCTTTCTTT
cdr3_aa: CASMGWGTGNTEAFF

j_call: TRBJ1-4
v_call: TRBV6-5
clone_size: NA
d_call: NA
cdr3_nt: TGTGCCAGCCAAGGGGGGGGAGCAACTAATGAAAAACTGTTTTTT
cdr3_aa: CASQGGGATNEKLFF

j_call: TRBJ1-2
v_call: TRBV18
clone_size: NA
d_call: NA
cdr3_nt: TGTGCCAGCTCACCAGGGTCCCATGGCTACACCTTC
cdr3_aa: CASSPGSHGYTF

j_call: TRBJ1-3
v_call: TRBV14
clone_size: NA
d_call: NA
cdr3_nt: TGTGCCAGCAGCCAAGACATTCGGAGGTGGGACACCATATATTTT
cdr3_aa: CASSQDIRRWDTIYF